This T cell receptor (beta chain) is drawn from a study of neoadjuvant anti-PD-1 for oral cavity cancer. Six replicates per PBMC sample, mostly from 480 ng of genomic DNA. Profiled with immunoSEQ multiplex PCR; TCRdb holds only in-frame clones, not every one. This sample yields approximately 42,000 clones, of which approximately 80% are seen a single time; around 4.4% belongs to the top ten. Indicated time point: after neoadjuvant nivolumab, at surgical resection. Trimming shortened V by 5 bases and J by 7 bases, and 12 bases separated the two germline ends. The CDR3 runs 14 residues. Germline values: CDR1 SEHNR, CDR2 FQNEAQ (reference sequence). The study's findings and limits: TCR analyses covered only a few patients per response group.

Points on this clone: Its antigen is not identified.

Sequenced material: PBMCs, taken after nivolumab (anti-PD-1) treatment. The source of this sequence is a person between 40 and 85 years old with oral cavity squamous cell carcinoma. The gene calls are TRBV7-9 and TRBJ1-6; no definite D call. The CDR3, as DNA: TGTGCCAGCAGCCTAACAGTGAGCAATTCACCCCTCCACTTT. Residues: CASSLTVSNSPLHF.